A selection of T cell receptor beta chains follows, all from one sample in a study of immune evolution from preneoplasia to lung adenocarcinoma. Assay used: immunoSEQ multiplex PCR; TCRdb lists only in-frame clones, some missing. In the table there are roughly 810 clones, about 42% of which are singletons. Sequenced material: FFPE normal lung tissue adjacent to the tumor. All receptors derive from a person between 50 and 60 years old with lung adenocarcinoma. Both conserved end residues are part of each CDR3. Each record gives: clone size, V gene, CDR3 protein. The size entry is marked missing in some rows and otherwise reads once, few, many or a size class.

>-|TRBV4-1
CASSHQTGANTEAFF
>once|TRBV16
CASSQLWGNSPLHF
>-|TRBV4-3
CASSQELVSRGYTF
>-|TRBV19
CASSLRWSSGKINEQFF
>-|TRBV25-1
CASSEAPVETQYF
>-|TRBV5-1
CASSVPGRSNEQFF
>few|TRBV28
CASSFSSSSYNEQFF
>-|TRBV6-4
CASSAGVGTQPQHF
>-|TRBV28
CASSYSLLAGSLYEQFF
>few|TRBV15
CATSPRLTDPQETQYF
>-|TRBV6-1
CASSEVAGRIWYF
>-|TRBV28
CASRYRVNQPQHF
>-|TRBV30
CAWRSTGAGYEQYF
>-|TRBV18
CASSFGTNVEEQYF
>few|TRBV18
CASTYDRGGTDTQYF
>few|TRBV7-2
CASSLGGGAASRASQHF
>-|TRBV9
CASSAQGNSYNEQFF
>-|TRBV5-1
CASSSNSPSTDTQYF